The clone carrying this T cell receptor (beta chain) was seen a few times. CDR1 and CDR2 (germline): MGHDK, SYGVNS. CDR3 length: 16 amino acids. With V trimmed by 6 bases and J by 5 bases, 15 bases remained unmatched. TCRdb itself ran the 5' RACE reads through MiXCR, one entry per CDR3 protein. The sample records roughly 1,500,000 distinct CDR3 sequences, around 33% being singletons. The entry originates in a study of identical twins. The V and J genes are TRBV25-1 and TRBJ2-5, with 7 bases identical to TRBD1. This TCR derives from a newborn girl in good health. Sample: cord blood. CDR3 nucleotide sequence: TGTGCCAGCAGCGAGGAACCCGACAGGGTCGCGGAGACCCAGTACTTC. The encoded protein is CASSEEPDRVAETQYF.